A single sample is the source of the 24 T cell receptor beta chains below, sequenced in a study of T-cell memory formation after mild COVID-19. MiXCR was run by TCRdb on the 5' RACE reads, yielding one entry per CDR3 protein. The table has about 500,000 distinct CDR3 sequences, 20% seen once. Specimen: PBMCs or a T cell subset sorted from them (not recorded which). Every receptor here comes from an adult woman who had mild COVID-19 (a few samples of this study predate the infection). Cell type and time point are not known.

This clonotype came up a few times. The rearrangement uses TRBV19 and TRBJ1-1; perhaps TRBD1 as D (6 bases). The CDR3 covers 16 residues. Germline V gene lookup returns CDR1 LNHDA and CDR2 SQIVND (reference sequence). V shed 5 bases and J shed 6 bases, with 22 bases lying between them. CDR3 DNA sequence: TGTGCCAGTAGTTGGGGGCCCGGGAGTGCTGCTCCTGAAGCTTTCTTT. Its translation is CASSWGPGSAAPEAFF. Complete variable domain (other parts from reference TRBV19 and TRBJ1-1): DGGITQSPKYLFRKEGQNVTLSCEQNLNHDAMYWYRQDPGQGLRLIYYSQIVNDFQKGDIAEGYSVSREKKESFPLTVTSAQKNPTAFYLCASSWGPGSAAPEAFFGQGTRLTVV.

V and J are TRBV6-1 and TRBJ1-2; weak D call: TRBD1 (5 bases). The CDR3 contains 15 residues. V was shortened by 6 bases and J by 2 bases, with 16 bases between the two germline ends. Germline CDR1 and CDR2: MNHNS and SASEGT. The CDR3: CASSLTGPLNYGYTF. In DNA form, the CDR3 reads TGTGCCAGCAGCCTCACGGGACCCTTAAACTATGGCTACACCTTC.

This clonotype was seen more than once but under ten times. The chain couples TRBV19 to TRBJ2-1; TRBD1 or TRBD2 may be the D gene (5 bases each). Germline V gene sequence: CDR1 LNHDA, CDR2 SQIVND (reference sequence). The CDR3 runs to 14 residues. V lost 5 bases, J lost 3 bases, and 11 bases lay in between. The CDR3 nucleotides read TGTGCCAGTAGTGGTCGGGACCTCTACAATGAGCAGTTCTTC. Translated: CASSGRDLYNEQFF.

V gene TRBV6-1 combines with J gene TRBJ1-5; 7 bases are shared with TRBD1. This CDR3 is 15 amino acids long. Germline V lookup: CDR1 MNHNS, CDR2 SASEGT. The V and J ends lost 4 bases and 3 bases, in that order; junction bases with no gene match: 6. The CDR3 sequence is CASSGLGQFNQPQHF. For the CDR3, the DNA is TGTGCCAGCAGTGGTTTGGGACAGTTCAATCAGCCCCAGCATTTT.

This clonotype came up a few times. The junction departs from the called germline gene at one end, perhaps through a read error. The V call is TRBV12-3 or TRBV12-4, the J call TRBJ1-5; D unclear. There are 13 residues in the CDR3. The CDR3 DNA follows: TGTGCCAGCAGTTTAGATAGCGATCAGCCCCAGCATTTT. Protein sequence: CASSLDSDQPQHF.

The V gene is TRBV25-1, the J gene TRBJ1-2; D is unresolved. The CDR3 consists of 16 residues. Germline V CDR1 and CDR2: MGHDK, SYGVNS. With 6 bases removed from V and 4 bases from J, the gap between germline ends came to 21 bases. CDR3 DNA sequence: TGTGCCAGCAGCCCTTCCCGGAGGGAAATCGGCTATGGCTACACCTTC. This codes for CASSPSRREIGYGYTF.

Only a few counts were recorded for this clonotype. The chain couples TRBV5-1 to TRBJ2-1; 8 nucleotides agree with TRBD1. Germline-derived CDR1 and CDR2 are SGHRS and YFSETQ. The CDR3 loop spans 14 amino acids. V trimming: 6 bases; J trimming: 1 base; junction bases outside the gene matches: 3. In DNA, the CDR3 is TGCGCCAGCAACCGGGACAGGTCCTACAATGAGCAGTTCTTC. Protein sequence: CASNRDRSYNEQFF. The entire variable domain, with the rest obtained from reference TRBV5-1 and TRBJ2-1, is as follows: KAGVTQTPRYLIKTRGQQVTLSCSPISGHRSVSWYQQTPGQGLQFLFEYFSETQRNKGNFPGRFSGRQFSNSRSEMNVSTLELGDSALYLCASNRDRSYNEQFFGPGTRLTVL.

This clonotype came up many times. The chain uses TRBV12-3 or TRBV12-4 and TRBJ1-1; 9 bases are shared with TRBD1. V was pared by 7 bases and J by 5 bases, with 8 bases of the junction left unmatched. The CDR3 loop spans 14 amino acids. CDR3 amino acids: CASIMGQGITEAFF. The CDR3 DNA reads TGTGCCAGCATCATGGGACAGGGCATTACTGAAGCTTTCTTT.

The chain carries TRBV5-1 and TRBJ2-1; D gene uncertain. The CDR3 length is 16 residues. Per the germline V gene, CDR1 is SGHRS and CDR2 is YFSETQ. Trimming took 4 bases from V and 0 from J, leaving 14 bases between them. The CDR3 sequence: CASSAAGLGSYNEQFF. CDR3 sequence (DNA): TGCGCCAGCAGCGCCGCAGGCCTCGGCTCCTACAATGAGCAGTTCTTC.

J is TRBJ2-2 and V is TRBV14; perhaps TRBD2 as D (5 bases). V gave up 3 bases and J gave up 2 bases, with 13 bases separating them. Germline-derived CDR1 and CDR2 are SGHDN and FVKESK. The CDR3 is 16 amino acids. The CDR3 is CASSQLGSENTGELFF. The CDR3 DNA sequence: TGTGCCAGCAGCCAGTTGGGTAGCGAAAACACCGGGGAGCTGTTTTTT.

This clonotype was seen repeatedly, ten times or more. This chain's CDR3 is CSARASNYGYTF. DNA for the CDR3: TGCAGTGCAAGGGCGTCTAACTATGGCTACACCTTC. The rearrangement links TRBV20-1 to TRBJ1-2, with D unclear. Germline values: CDR1 DFQATT, CDR2 SNEGSKA (reference sequence). CDR3 length equals 12 residues. Trimming removed 6 bases from V and 0 bases from J, with 8 bases in between.

This clonotype was observed a handful of times. This chain joins TRBV5-1 and TRBJ2-2, with TRBD1 identical over 10 bases. This CDR3 spans 15 amino acids. V trimming: 3 bases; J trimming: 5 bases; junction bases outside the gene matches: 4. Germline lookup yields CDR1 SGHRS and CDR2 YFSETQ. CDR3 loop: CASSSDRGQTGELFF. In nucleotides, the CDR3 is TGCGCCAGCAGCTCCGACAGGGGGCAAACCGGGGAGCTGTTTTTT.

The V and J genes are TRBV7-2 and TRBJ2-1; the match to TRBD2 covers 13 bases. The CDR3 extends over 18 amino acids. Germline trimming cut 5 bases from V and 4 bases from J; bases unmatched to any gene: 11. The germline CDR1 and CDR2 sequences are SGHTA and FQGNSA. CDR3 coding DNA: TGTGCCAGCAGCCAGATCCAACTAGCGGGAGGGGGGTACAATGAGCAGTTCTTC. Amino acid sequence: CASSQIQLAGGGYNEQFF.

V gene TRBV29-1 combines with J gene TRBJ2-3; 12 bases align to TRBD2. The junction had 7 bases not matched to a gene; V was cut back by 7 bases and J by 2 bases. CDR1 SQVTM and CDR2 ANQGSEA come from the germline V gene. This CDR3 contains 15 residues. This chain's CDR3 is CSAVGLAGNTDTQYF. The CDR3 DNA reads as TGCAGCGCTGTCGGACTAGCGGGGAACACAGATACGCAGTATTTT.

This clonotype occurred a few times. V usage is TRBV29-1 and J usage is TRBJ2-1; 8 bases fit TRBD2. Germline V gives CDR1 SQVTM, CDR2 ANQGSEA. J was trimmed by 8 bases and V by 6 bases; bases with no gene match: 3. CDR3 size: 11 residues. The CDR3 DNA is TGCAGCGTCCGAGCGGGGGATGAGCAGTTCTTC. Encoded protein: CSVRAGDEQFF.

This chain joins TRBV9 and TRBJ1-1; TRBD1 aligns across 9 bases. The ends lost 3 bases at V and 11 bases at J; junction bases unmatched: 5. CDR3 length: 12 amino acids. Germline V CDR1 and CDR2: SGDLS, YYNGEE. CDR3 in DNA: TGTGCCAGCAGCGGCGACAGGGGGAATGCTTTCTTT. This encodes CASSGDRGNAFF. The full variable domain, rest sourced from reference TRBV9 and TRBJ1-1, is DSGVTQTPKHLITATGQRVTLRCSPRSGDLSVYWYQQSLDQGLQFLIQYYNGEERAKGNILERFSAQQFPDLHSELNLSSLELGDSALYFCASSGDRGNAFFGQGTRLTVV.

This chain links TRBV6-6 with TRBJ2-5; D uncertain. CDR3 length: 12 residues. V was clipped by 7 bases and J by 2 bases, with 8 bases between them. Germline-derived CDR1 and CDR2 are MNHNY and SVGAGI (reference sequence). CDR3 residues: CASIDTQETQYF. CDR3 nucleotide sequence: TGTGCCAGCATTGACACTCAAGAGACCCAGTACTTC.

This chain uses TRBV25-1 with TRBJ2-3; no firm D call. The CDR3 has 15 amino acids. The V gene's germline CDR1 is MGHDK and CDR2 SYGVNS. V lost 5 bases to trimming and J lost 4 bases, with 16 bases between them. CDR3 bases: TGTGCCAGCAGTTCCCAGGAAGGGTTTTCAGATACGCAGTATTTT. Amino acids: CASSSQEGFSDTQYF.

This clonotype was picked up a small number of times. V usage is TRBV6-5 and J usage is TRBJ1-6; weak D call: TRBD1 (6 bases). This CDR3 is 18 amino acids long. The ends were cut back, 0 bases at V and 4 bases at J, with 16 bases in the middle. Germline loops: CDR1 MNHEY, CDR2 SVGAGI. CDR3 sequence: CASSYSVGGLTYNSPLHF. The CDR3 DNA follows: TGTGCCAGCAGTTACTCGGTTGGGGGCCTCACTTATAATTCACCCCTCCACTTT.

The rearrangement links TRBV4-3 to TRBJ2-3; D remains ambiguous. V was clipped by 0 bases and J by 2 bases, with 6 bases between them. Germline lookup yields CDR1 LGHNA and CDR2 YSLEER. The CDR3 extends over 14 amino acids. The CDR3 sequence: CASSQDFNTDTQYF. The CDR3, as DNA: TGCGCCAGCAGCCAAGACTTCAACACAGATACGCAGTATTTT.

This clonotype was counted only a few times. The V gene is TRBV25-1, the J gene TRBJ2-7, with 8 bases that match TRBD1. Germline assignment: CDR1 MGHDK and CDR2 SYGVNS. The CDR3 spans 15 residues. V was pared by 4 bases and J by 5 bases, with 10 bases of the junction left unmatched. CDR3 sequence: CASSGPMDRAHEQYF. The CDR3 DNA reads TGTGCCAGCAGTGGGCCTATGGACAGGGCCCACGAGCAGTACTTC.

This clonotype was seen only a few times. The V and J genes are TRBV25-1 and TRBJ1-6; D unresolved. The germline V and J ends were trimmed by 1 base and 9 bases, with 10 bases remaining between them. This CDR3 contains 14 residues. The V gene's germline CDR1 is MGHDK and CDR2 SYGVNS. CDR3 sequence reads: CASSELYGFSPLHF. The CDR3 DNA sequence: TGTGCCAGCAGTGAATTATATGGGTTTTCACCCCTCCACTTT.

This clonotype has just a few counts. V and J are TRBV7-9 and TRBJ2-1; 7 nucleotides agree with TRBD2. Germline V gene lookup returns CDR1 SEHNR and CDR2 FQNEAQ (reference sequence). The length of the CDR3 is 16 residues. The V and J ends lost 4 bases and 8 bases, in that order; junction bases with no gene match: 14. As DNA, the CDR3 is TGTGCCAGCAGCTCTACTGGACTAGGCCTCAGGGATGAGCAGTTCTTC. This sequence encodes CASSSTGLGLRDEQFF. The variable domain in full, with the rest retrieved from reference TRBV7-9 and TRBJ2-1, is DTGVSQNPRHKITKRGQNVTFRCDPISEHNRLYWYRQTLGQGPEFLTYFQNEAQLEKSRLLSDRFSAERPKGSFSTLEIQRTEQGDSAMYLCASSSTGLGLRDEQFFGPGTRLTVL.

The genes are TRBV12-3 or TRBV12-4 and TRBJ1-5; unclear D gene. This CDR3 has 15 residues. V was clipped by 5 bases and J by 7 bases, with 18 bases between them. CDR3 sequence: CASSPSRVRGQPQHF. CDR3 nucleotide sequence: TGTGCCAGCAGTCCCTCCCGGGTACGTGGACAGCCCCAGCATTTT.